Listed below are T cell receptor beta chains from one sample, sequenced in a study of technical replicates of blood from a few donors. The table came from immunoSEQ multiplex PCR; TCRdb's copy has only in-frame clones and leaves some out. Of 65,000 to 70,000 clones listed, 80% to 90% are singletons. The specimen was PBMCs. These TCRs come from a human donor in good health. Some clones in this sample may be carry-over from other donors' samples. The CDR3 runs from the conserved cysteine through the conserved F or W. The D gene is left open where the match is weak. For some rows the clone size is stated as once, few or many, or as a class when expanded; others skip it.

>-|-|TRBJ1-5|TRBV18
TGTGCCAGCTCACCATCTGACAGGTCGACCCAGCATTTT
CASSPSDRSTQHF
>-|-|TRBJ1-5|TRBV30
TGTGCCTGGAGTGTAGGACTCAATCAGCCCCAGCATTTT
CAWSVGLNQPQHF
>-|-|TRBJ1-4|TRBV6-5
TGTGCCAGCCGACCTGCGGGTCTCGAAAAACTGTTTTTT
CASRPAGLEKLFF
>-|-|TRBJ2-1|TRBV4-3
TGCGCCAGCACCCTACCCCCGCGCCATAACCGGGACTTCTCCTACAATGAGCAGTTCTTC
CASTLPPRHNRDFSYNEQFF
>TRBD2|-|TRBJ2-1|TRBV5-4
TGTGCCAGCAGCTTGGGGAGGGCGGGAGTTGTGTATGAGCAGTTCTTC
CASSLGRAGVVYEQFF
>-|few|TRBJ1-5|TRBV6-6
TGTGCCAGCAGTTACTCACCGGGGAACAATCAGCCCCAGCATTTT
CASSYSPGNNQPQHF
>TRBD1|-|TRBJ2-7|TRBV7-2
TGTGCCAGCAGCTTGGGACAGTACTACGAGCAGTACTTC
CASSLGQYYEQYF
>-|-|TRBJ1-2|TRBV30
TGTGCCTGGAGTGCGGGGGGCGCTAATGGCTACACCTTC
CAWSAGGANGYTF
>-|-|TRBJ1-3|TRBV18
TGTGCCAGCTCACCAGCGACATGGACTCGAGGAAACACCATATATTTT
CASSPATWTRGNTIYF
>-|-|TRBJ1-4|TRBV5-3
TGTGCCAGAAGCTCCGGGACACTCGCCGGGGAAAAACTGTTTTTT
CARSSGTLAGEKLFF
>-|-|TRBJ1-2|TRBV4-3
TGCGCCAGCAGCCAAGCCGGACAATTTTATGGCTACACCTTC
CASSQAGQFYGYTF
>-|-|TRBJ1-2|TRBV29-1
TGCAGCGTTGAAGATGAAGCAGGCCTTACTAACTATGGCTACACCTTC
CSVEDEAGLTNYGYTF
>TRBD1|-|TRBJ2-7|TRBV4-3
TGCGCCAGCAGCAAAACAGGGGGCTTGGGTATTATCCCCTACGAGCAGTACTTC
CASSKTGGLGIIPYEQYF
>TRBD2|-|TRBJ2-4|TRBV11-2
TGTGCCAGCAGCTTAGTTTCGGGGGGGGCCAAAAACATTCAGTACTTC
CASSLVSGGAKNIQYF
>-|-|TRBJ2-7|TRBV7-3
TGTGCCAGCAGCCCGAAAGGGGGAGGGCCGCGGGAGCAGTACTTC
CASSPKGGGPREQYF
>-|-|TRBJ1-1|TRBV12-5
TGTGCTAGTGGTTTGGCTACAGGGAACACTGAAGCTTTCTTT
CASGLATGNTEAFF
>TRBD1|-|TRBJ1-2|TRBV10-3
TGTGCCATGGGCCCGACTGACAGGGGGCCTGGCTACACCTTC
CAMGPTDRGPGYTF
>-|-|TRBJ2-1|TRBV2
TGTGCCAGCAGTGAGGGTCGGGGTGAGCAGTTCTTC
CASSEGRGEQFF
>-|-|TRBJ2-4|TRBV5-1
TGCGCCAGCAGCCCGGACGGGAAGAACATTCAGTACTTC
CASSPDGKNIQYF
>TRBD1|-|TRBJ1-4|TRBV13
TGTGCCAGCAGCCAAAATCTCGGGACAGGGGGCAGAAAACTGTTTTTT
CASSQNLGTGGRKLFF
>-|-|TRBJ2-3|TRBV7-6
TGTGCCAGCAGCTTAATGGCCTCAGATACGCAGTATTTT
CASSLMASDTQYF
>-|-|TRBJ1-1|TRBV5-4
TGTGCCAGCAGTTCAAAAACAGGGAAAGCTGAAGCTTTCTTT
CASSSKTGKAEAFF
>TRBD1|-|TRBJ1-1|TRBV5-4
TGTGCCAGCAGCTTTCCGGGACAGGGGGCGTTCGGCACTGAAGCTTTCTTT
CASSFPGQGAFGTEAFF
>-|-|TRBJ2-3|TRBV7-3
TGTGCCAGCAGCTTAAAGTCAGGGGCGACCTCTACAACAGATACGCAGTATTTT
CASSLKSGATSTTDTQYF
>TRBD2|few|TRBJ2-7|TRBV5-1
TGCGCCAGCAGCAAGGAAGCCGGGACTACTGGCGAGCAGTACTTC
CASSKEAGTTGEQYF
>-|few|TRBJ2-7|TRBV4-3
TGCGCCAGCAGCCAAGAACGGACCCTCGGCGGGGCCGAGCAGTACTTC
CASSQERTLGGAEQYF
>-|-|TRBJ2-3|TRBV12-2
TGTGCAAGTCGCCCAGACGTGAGGGTCGATACGCAGTATTTT
CASRPDVRVDTQYF
>-|-|TRBJ2-1|TRBV19
TGTGCCAGTAAATCGTCTAGGGGCACGAATGAGCAGTTCTTC
CASKSSRGTNEQFF